Sequencing of this T cell receptor (beta chain) was carried out in a study of cytomegalovirus exposure and HLA in healthy donors. Germline V CDR1 and CDR2: SGDLS, YYNGEE. This CDR3 is built from 15 residues. Deletions cut 4 bases from V and 4 bases from J, with 17 bases between. PCR used 60 Vbeta primers and 13 Jbeta primers. Profiling relied on immunoSEQ multiplex PCR, and the TCRdb table lists in-frame clones only, not all of them. Of about 160,000 clones detected, 65% to 85% appear once; the ten largest clones hold around 6.9%. The sequence was collected from a male donor in good health and CMV-seropositive. The sequenced sample was PBMCs. The chain uses TRBV9 and TRBJ1-1; D may be TRBD1 (6 bases). The CDR3 nucleotides are TGTGCCAGCAGCCCTCGAGGGGGGGCTTTCACTGAAGCTTTCTTT. Protein product: CASSPRGGAFTEAFF.